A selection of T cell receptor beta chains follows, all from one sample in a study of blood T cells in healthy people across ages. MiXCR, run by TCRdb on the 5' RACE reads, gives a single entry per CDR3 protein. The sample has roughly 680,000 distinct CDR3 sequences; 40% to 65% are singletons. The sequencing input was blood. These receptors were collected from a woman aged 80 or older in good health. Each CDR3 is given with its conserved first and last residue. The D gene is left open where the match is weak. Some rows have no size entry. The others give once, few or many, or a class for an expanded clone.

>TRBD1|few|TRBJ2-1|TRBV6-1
CASSEQQGLSPRAFF
TGTGCCAGCAGTGAACAACAGGGGTTGAGCCCTAGGGCGTTCTTC
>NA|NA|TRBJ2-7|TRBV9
CASSQAGAEQYF
TGCGCCAGCAGCCAAGCAGGGGCCGAGCAGTACTTC
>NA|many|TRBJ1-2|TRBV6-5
CASSYTQAGNYGYTF
TGTGCCAGCAGTTACACCCAGGCAGGGAACTATGGCTACACCTTC
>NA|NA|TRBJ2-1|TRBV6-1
CATSLRGLGSDEQFF
TGTGCCACCAGCCTCCGGGGGCTTGGTTCCGATGAGCAGTTCTTC
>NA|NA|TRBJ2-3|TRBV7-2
CASRARSSSSTDTQYF
TGTGCCAGCAGGGCTCGAAGCTCCTCTAGCACAGATACGCAGTATTTT
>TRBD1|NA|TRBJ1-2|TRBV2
CASRSGQGYGYTF
TGTGCCAGCAGAAGCGGACAGGGCTATGGCTACACCTTC
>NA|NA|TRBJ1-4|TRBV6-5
CASSYAAMTATLNEKLFF
TGTGCCAGCAGTTACGCGGCGATGACCGCGACGCTGAATGAAAAACTGTTTTTT
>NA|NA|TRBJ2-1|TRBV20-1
CSAKTASGRRHEQFF
TGCAGTGCCAAAACGGCCTCCGGGAGACGGCATGAGCAGTTCTTC
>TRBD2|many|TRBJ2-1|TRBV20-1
CSARDRIAGTNEQFF
TGCAGTGCTAGAGATAGGATAGCGGGGACCAATGAGCAGTTCTTC
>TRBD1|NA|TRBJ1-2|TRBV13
CASSTRDRLPLDTF
TGTGCCAGCAGCACTCGGGACAGACTACCTCTCGACACCTTC
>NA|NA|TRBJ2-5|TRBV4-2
CASSDLEIGTQYF
TGTGCCAGCTCCGATCTGGAGATCGGGACCCAGTACTTC
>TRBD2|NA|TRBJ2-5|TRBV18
CASSPPSGSKETQYF
TGTGCCAGCTCACCTCCTAGCGGGAGCAAAGAGACCCAGTACTTC
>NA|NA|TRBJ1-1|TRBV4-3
CASSQESEGTEAFF
TGCGCCAGCAGCCAAGAATCAGAAGGAACTGAAGCTTTCTTT
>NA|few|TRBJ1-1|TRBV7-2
CASSLGGDSTEAFF
TGTGCCAGCAGCTTAGGGGGGGATAGCACTGAAGCTTTCTTT